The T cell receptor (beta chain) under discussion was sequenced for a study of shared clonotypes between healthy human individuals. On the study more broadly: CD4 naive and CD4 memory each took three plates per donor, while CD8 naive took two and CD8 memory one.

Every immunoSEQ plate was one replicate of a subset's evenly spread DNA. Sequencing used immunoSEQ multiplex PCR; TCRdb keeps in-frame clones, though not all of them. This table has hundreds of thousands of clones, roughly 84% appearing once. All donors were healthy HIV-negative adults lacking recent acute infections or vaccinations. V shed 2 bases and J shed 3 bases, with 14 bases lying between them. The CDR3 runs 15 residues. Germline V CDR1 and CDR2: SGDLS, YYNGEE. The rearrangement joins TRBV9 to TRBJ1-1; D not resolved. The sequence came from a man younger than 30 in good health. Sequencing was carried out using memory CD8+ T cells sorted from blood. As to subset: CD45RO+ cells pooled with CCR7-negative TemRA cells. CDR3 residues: CASSVYRNADTEAFF. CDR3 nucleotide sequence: TGTGCCAGCAGCGTCTACAGAAATGCGGACACTGAAGCTTTCTTT.